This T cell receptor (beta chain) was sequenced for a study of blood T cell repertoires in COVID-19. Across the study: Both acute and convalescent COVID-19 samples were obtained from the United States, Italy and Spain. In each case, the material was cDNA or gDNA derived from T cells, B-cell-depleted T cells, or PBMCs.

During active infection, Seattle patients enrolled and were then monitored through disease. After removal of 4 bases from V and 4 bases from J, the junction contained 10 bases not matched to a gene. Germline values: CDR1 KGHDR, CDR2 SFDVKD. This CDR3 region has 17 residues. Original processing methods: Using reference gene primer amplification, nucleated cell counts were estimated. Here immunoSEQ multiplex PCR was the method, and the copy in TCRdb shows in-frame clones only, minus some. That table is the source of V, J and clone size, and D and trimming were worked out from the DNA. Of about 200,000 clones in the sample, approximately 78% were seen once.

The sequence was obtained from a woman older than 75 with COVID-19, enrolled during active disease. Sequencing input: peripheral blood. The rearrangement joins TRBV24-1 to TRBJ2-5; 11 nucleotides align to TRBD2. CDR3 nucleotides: TGTGCCACCAGTGAGGGCCTAACTAGCGGGAGTGTAGAGACCCAGTACTTC. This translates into CATSEGLTSGSVETQYF.